A selection of T cell receptor beta chains follows, all from one sample in a study of cytomegalovirus exposure and HLA in healthy donors. Assay used: immunoSEQ multiplex PCR; TCRdb lists only in-frame clones, some missing. The sample has approximately 95,000 clones; 78% are singletons. The sequenced material came from PBMCs. These receptors were collected from a woman in her thirties or forties in good health and CMV-seropositive. The CDR3 runs from the conserved cysteine through the conserved F or W. D genes are given only for firm matches. Not every row has a clone size; where given, it reads once, few, many or a size class.

d_call,v_call,j_call,clone_size,cdr3_nt,cdr3_aa
TRBD2,TRBV9,TRBJ2-3,NA,TGTGCCAGCAGCGTGAGCAGACTAGCTGGTTACACAGATACGCAGTATTTT,CASSVSRLAGYTDTQYF
NA,TRBV27,TRBJ2-3,once,TGTGCCAGCAGTTGGAGGTCTACAGATACGCAGTATTTT,CASSWRSTDTQYF
NA,TRBV5-1,TRBJ2-2,NA,TGCGCCAGCAGTCTCTCGTCCCTCACCGGGGAGCTGTTTTTT,CASSLSSLTGELFF
NA,TRBV19,TRBJ1-2,NA,TGTGCCAGTAGTATAGGGCCCTATGGCTACACCTTC,CASSIGPYGYTF
TRBD2,TRBV5-4,TRBJ2-7,NA,TGTGCCAGCAGGTTAGCGGGAGGGCCTTACGAGCAGTACTTC,CASRLAGGPYEQYF
TRBD1,TRBV5-1,TRBJ2-7,NA,TGCGCCAGCAGCTTGGACAGGGGGACATACTACGAGCAGTACTTC,CASSLDRGTYYEQYF
NA,TRBV7-9,TRBJ2-7,few,TGTGCCAGCAGCCCATCCTCAGGGTTCTACGAGCAGTACTTC,CASSPSSGFYEQYF
NA,TRBV25-1,TRBJ2-1,NA,TGTGCCAGCAGTGAAAACAGGGTAGTAAATGAGCAGTTCTTC,CASSENRVVNEQFF
NA,TRBV5-1,TRBJ2-1,NA,TGCGCCAGCAGGAACCCTACGTTTGGTGAGCAGTTCTTC,CASRNPTFGEQFF
TRBD1,TRBV7-3,TRBJ2-6,NA,TGTGCCAGCAGCTCTGACAGGGGGTCCGGGGCCAACGTCCTGACTTTC,CASSSDRGSGANVLTF
TRBD2,TRBV11-3,TRBJ2-3,few,TGTGCCAGCAGCCCAGGGACTAGCGGGACTAGCACAGATACGCAGTATTTT,CASSPGTSGTSTDTQYF
NA,TRBV9,TRBJ2-1,NA,TGTGCCAGCAGCACCCAGGGGTGGGAGCAGTTCTTC,CASSTQGWEQFF
TRBD1,TRBV6-6,TRBJ2-1,NA,TGTGCCAGCAGTTACCCCAGTCTAGGGACAGCTGAGCAGTTCTTC,CASSYPSLGTAEQFF
TRBD1,TRBV11-2,TRBJ1-5,NA,TGTGCCAGCAGCCAAAGGACGACAGGGATCAATCAGCCCCAGCATTTT,CASSQRTTGINQPQHF
TRBD2,TRBV6-6,TRBJ2-3,NA,TGTGCCAGCAGTGGGGGGACGGGAGGGGGAGATACGCAGTATTTT,CASSGGTGGGDTQYF
TRBD2,TRBV29-1,TRBJ2-3,NA,TGCAGCGTAGGGACTAGCGGAGCCACAGATACGCAGTATTTT,CSVGTSGATDTQYF
NA,TRBV29-1,TRBJ2-2,NA,TGCAGCGTTGAGGGGACTGCGAACACCGGGGAGCTGTTTTTT,CSVEGTANTGELFF
TRBD1,TRBV6-1,TRBJ2-7,NA,TGTGCCAGCAGTGACCAGGGGGCCGAGCAGTACTTC,CASSDQGAEQYF
NA,TRBV2,TRBJ2-2,NA,TGTGCCAGCACGAGGAACACCGGGGAGCTGTTTTTT,CASTRNTGELFF
TRBD2,TRBV4-1,TRBJ2-7,NA,TGCGCCAGCAGCCAGAAGCCCTCACTAGCGGGAGGGCCCTACGAGCAGTACTTC,CASSQKPSLAGGPYEQYF
TRBD2,TRBV2,TRBJ2-1,NA,TGTGCCAGTCAGCCGGGACTAGCGGCGGGCAATGAGCAGTTCTTC,CASQPGLAAGNEQFF
TRBD2,TRBV27,TRBJ2-5,NA,TGTGCCAGCAGCCGAGCATTTGGACTAGCGGGAGATGAGCAGTACTTC,CASSRAFGLAGDEQYF
TRBD1,TRBV23-1,TRBJ1-2,once,TGCGCCAGCAGTCAATCACAGGGGGCAAACTATGGCTACACCTTC,CASSQSQGANYGYTF
TRBD1,TRBV30,TRBJ1-2,NA,TGTGCCTGGGCACAGGGGGCTTTGAGCTACACCTTC,CAWAQGALSYTF
TRBD2,TRBV7-6,TRBJ2-2,NA,TGTGCCAGCCACGGCCGGGGACTAGCGGGAGCTTACACCGGGGAGCTGTTTTTT,CASHGRGLAGAYTGELFF
TRBD1,TRBV28,TRBJ1-2,NA,TGTGCCAGCAGGACCCCGGGACAGGCCTATGGCTACACCTTC,CASRTPGQAYGYTF
TRBD1,TRBV29-1,TRBJ2-7,NA,TGCAGCGTTGAAACAGGGGGCGGCGAGCAGTACTTC,CSVETGGGEQYF
TRBD1,TRBV7-2,TRBJ1-1,NA,TGTGCCAGCAGCTTAGTGGGGACAGTAGCTTTCTTT,CASSLVGTVAFF
NA,TRBV7-2,TRBJ1-1,NA,TGTGCCAGCAGCTTAGTAAACACTGAAGCTTTCTTT,CASSLVNTEAFF
TRBD1,TRBV19,TRBJ2-7,NA,TGTGCCAGTAGTATTGGACAGGCTCACTACGAGCAGTACTTC,CASSIGQAHYEQYF
TRBD1,TRBV7-9,TRBJ1-2,NA,TGTGCCAGCAGCTCCCGACAGGGATCTCATGGCTACACCTTC,CASSSRQGSHGYTF
NA,TRBV10-2,TRBJ2-2,NA,TGCGCCAGCAGTGTGACTAACACCGGGGAGCTGTTTTTT,CASSVTNTGELFF
TRBD1,TRBV5-1,TRBJ2-7,NA,TGCGCCAGCAGCAAACGGACAGGGGGCAACGAGCAGTACTTC,CASSKRTGGNEQYF
NA,TRBV29-1,TRBJ2-3,NA,TGCAGCGTTGAGGGCGGGTTACGGGGCACAGATACGCAGTATTTT,CSVEGGLRGTDTQYF
TRBD1,TRBV5-1,TRBJ1-1,NA,TGCGCCAGCAGCGTGGACAGGGGTGGCACTGAAGCTTTCTTT,CASSVDRGGTEAFF
TRBD1,TRBV6-5,TRBJ1-3,NA,TGTGCCAGCAGTTACCAGGGACAGGGCTCTGGAAACACCATATATTTT,CASSYQGQGSGNTIYF
TRBD1,TRBV5-1,TRBJ2-1,NA,TGCGCCAGCAGTCGGAGGACAGGGAATTCGGATGAGCAGTTCTTC,CASSRRTGNSDEQFF
TRBD1,TRBV30,TRBJ1-4,few,TGTGCCTGGAGTGCCGGGACAGGGGATGAAAAACTGTTTTTT,CAWSAGTGDEKLFF
TRBD2,TRBV13,TRBJ2-1,NA,TGTGCCAGCAGCGGCCGCTTAGAGCGGGGTTACAATGAGCAGTTCTTC,CASSGRLERGYNEQFF
TRBD1,TRBV6-5,TRBJ2-3,NA,TGTGCCAGCAGTCAGGGACAGGGACGGGGTACGCAGTATTTT,CASSQGQGRGTQYF
NA,TRBV5-1,TRBJ2-7,NA,TGCGCCAGCAGCTTGGAGATGGCTAGCGACTCCTACGAGCAGTACTTC,CASSLEMASDSYEQYF
TRBD2,TRBV9,TRBJ2-1,NA,TGTGCCAGCAGCCCGGGAGGGGGGCGCGGGAATGAGCAGTTCTTC,CASSPGGGRGNEQFF
TRBD1,TRBV5-4,TRBJ2-1,once,TGTGCCAGCAGCCTGACAGGGGTAGGGATCAATGAGCAGTTCTTC,CASSLTGVGINEQFF
NA,TRBV7-9,TRBJ2-7,NA,TGTTCCAGCAGCTTACTAGCCGGTCCCTACGAGCAGTACTTC,CSSSLLAGPYEQYF
NA,TRBV7-8,TRBJ2-3,NA,TGTGCCACCACCGCTTGGAGGGCAGCTAGCACAGATACGCAGTATTTT,CATTAWRAASTDTQYF
NA,TRBV6-5,TRBJ1-2,NA,TGTGCCAGCACCTCATGGGAGGCCGGCTACACCTTC,CASTSWEAGYTF
NA,TRBV7-9,TRBJ1-6,NA,TGTGCCAGCAGGTCCGGAGGGGCGCAGAATTCACCCCTCCACTTT,CASRSGGAQNSPLHF
NA,TRBV15,TRBJ2-7,NA,TGTGCCACCAGCGCCAACTCCAGGGGAGAGCAGTACTTC,CATSANSRGEQYF
NA,TRBV12-2,TRBJ1-2,once,TGTGCAAGTCGCTTGCCGGGACAGCCCTATGGCTACACCTTC,CASRLPGQPYGYTF
TRBD1,TRBV4-1,TRBJ2-3,NA,TGCGCCAGCAGCCTTGATGGACAGGGACGTAGCACAGATACGCAGTATTTT,CASSLDGQGRSTDTQYF
NA,TRBV6-4,TRBJ1-5,NA,TGTGCCAGCAGTGTCGTCAGGGGCGGGCATCAGCCCCAGCATTTT,CASSVVRGGHQPQHF
NA,TRBV7-3,TRBJ2-1,NA,TGTGCCAGCAGTTTAGCGATTAGCTCCTACAATGAGCAGTTCTTC,CASSLAISSYNEQFF
NA,TRBV5-6,TRBJ2-2,NA,TGTGCCAGCAGCCGGACTCTCCTCACCGGGGAGCTGTTTTTT,CASSRTLLTGELFF
NA,TRBV7-9,TRBJ2-5,NA,TGTGCCAGCGGGGAACGGGGGTTAGAGACCCAGTACTTC,CASGERGLETQYF
TRBD1,TRBV6-5,TRBJ1-4,few,TGTGCCAGCAGTCGGGGGGACAGGGAGATTGAAAAACTGTTTTTT,CASSRGDREIEKLFF
NA,TRBV28,TRBJ2-7,NA,TGTGCCAGCAATGATCCAGGTCTCGCCTACGAGCAGTACTTC,CASNDPGLAYEQYF
NA,TRBV19,TRBJ2-1,NA,TGTGCCAGTAGTATTCTTTGGCTAGGTTCCTCCAATGAGCAGTTCTTC,CASSILWLGSSNEQFF
NA,TRBV5-1,TRBJ2-1,NA,TGCGCCAGCAGCTTTTTCCCGGGACTCCCGAACAATGAGCAGTTCTTC,CASSFFPGLPNNEQFF
NA,TRBV25-1,TRBJ2-1,NA,TGTGCCAGCAGTGATGGCGGGATTGGGCGGTTCTTC,CASSDGGIGRFF